This TCR beta chain was sequenced during a study of blood T cells in healthy people across ages. Study overall: Template switching retrieved approximately one barcoded beta molecule for each two T cells. Notes on the study in general: Researchers said unsorted PBMCs prevented a conclusive naive versus antigen-experienced comparison. Naive T cell percentage and TCR beta diversity correlated strongly.

There are many counts of this clonotype. Its target is not known. The V and J ends lost 0 bases and 6 bases respectively, with 18 bases between them. This CDR3 has 17 amino acids. Germline lookup yields CDR1 SGHTA and CDR2 FQGTGA. Then a second PCR, running about 7 to 11 cycles, was carried out with a sample-barcoded 5' primer and a J-beta primer mix. Individual samples furnished no less than 2.5 million CDR3-containing paired-end reads apiece. TCRdb used MiXCR to reprocess the 5' RACE reads, holding one entry per CDR3 protein. The sample lists fewer than 900,000 distinct CDR3 sequences, roughly 35% occurring once.

The J gene is TRBJ2-1, the V gene TRBV7-3, with D possibly matching TRBD1 (6 bases). The material sequenced was blood. The clonotype originates from a man between 18 and 29 years old in good health. CDR3 nucleotide sequence: TGTGCCAGCAGCTTAACGGGGGCAGTAGATAAGCTCAATGAGCAGTTCTTC. Its protein product is CASSLTGAVDKLNEQFF. The full variable domain, completed using reference TRBV7-3 and TRBJ2-1, is GAGVSQTPSNKVTEKGKYVELRCDPISGHTALYWYRQSLGQGPEFLIYFQGTGAADDSGLPNDRFFAVRPEGSVSTLKIQRTERGDSAVYLCASSLTGAVDKLNEQFFGPGTRLTVL.